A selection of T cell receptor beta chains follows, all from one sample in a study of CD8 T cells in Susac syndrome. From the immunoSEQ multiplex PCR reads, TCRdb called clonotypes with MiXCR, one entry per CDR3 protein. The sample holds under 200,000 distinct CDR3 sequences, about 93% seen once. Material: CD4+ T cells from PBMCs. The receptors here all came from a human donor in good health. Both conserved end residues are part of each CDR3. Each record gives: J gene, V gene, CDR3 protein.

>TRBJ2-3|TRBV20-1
CSARVGSGNTDTQYF
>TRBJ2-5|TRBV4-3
CASSQERREAQYF
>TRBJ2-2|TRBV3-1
CASSQDPGNTGELFF
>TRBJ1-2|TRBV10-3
CAISEGRGDYGYTF
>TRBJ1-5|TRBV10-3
CAISESIFSNQPQHF
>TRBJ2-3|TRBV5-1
CASSSGSAGRTDTQYF
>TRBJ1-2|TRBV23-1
CASSLPLHGYTF
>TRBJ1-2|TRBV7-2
CASSPDRASGYTF
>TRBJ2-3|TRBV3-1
CASRGHLTDTQYF
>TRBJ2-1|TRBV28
CASSLTGGGLEQFF
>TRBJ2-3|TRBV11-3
CASSAGATDTQYF
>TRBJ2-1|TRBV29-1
CSVESSYNEQFF
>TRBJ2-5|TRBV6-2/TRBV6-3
CASSYSLETQYF
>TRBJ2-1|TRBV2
CASKGLGYNEQFF
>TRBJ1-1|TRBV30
CAWSTANTEAFF
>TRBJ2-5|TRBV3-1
CASSQDGGGRVQYF
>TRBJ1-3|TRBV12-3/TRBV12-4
CASSFFGPGNTIYF
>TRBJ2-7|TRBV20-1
CSARDQGHSYEQYF
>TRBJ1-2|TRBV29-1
CSVEYSSKSYTF
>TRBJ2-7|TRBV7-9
CASSLSSRGPYEQYF
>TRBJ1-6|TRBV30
CAWSEGTGGAWSPLHF
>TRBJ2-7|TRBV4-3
CASSSRTGGTEQYF
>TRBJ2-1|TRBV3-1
CASSQRRGNEQFF
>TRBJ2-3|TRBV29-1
CSVDQGTDTQYF
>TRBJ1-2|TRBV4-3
CASSQISGGAYGYTF
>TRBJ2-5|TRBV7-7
CASSQTGVQETQYF
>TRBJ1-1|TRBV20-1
CSASRDTNTEAFF
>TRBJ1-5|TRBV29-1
CSVGHANINQPQHF
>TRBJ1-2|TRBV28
CASTLRQSYGYTF
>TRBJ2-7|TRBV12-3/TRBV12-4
CASSSLGARYEQYF